The entry below describes one TCR beta chain. In the original analysis: It was from reference gene primer amplification that nucleated cell counts were estimated. Sequencing was performed with immunoSEQ multiplex PCR; in TCRdb, only in-frame clones are kept and a portion is missing. V and J calls and clone size are given by that table; D and trimming were obtained from the DNA. This table holds approximately 65,000 clones, just over 70% found once. Participants, about 18 to 90 years old, spanned more than 20 US areas. Up to 2 weeks before entering the study, exposed participants had met a COVID-19 case. The data were taken from a study of blood T cell repertoires in COVID-19. Study-level background: T cells, B-cell-depleted T cells, or PBMCs supplied cDNA or gDNA.

V shed 1 base and J shed 4 bases, with 10 bases lying between them. The CDR3 runs 14 residues. Germline CDR1 MNHNS, CDR2 SASEGT. The J gene is TRBJ1-2, the V gene TRBV6-1; D might be TRBD1 (5 bases). The source material was PBMCs or T cells enriched from blood (not recorded which). The source is a woman aged 60 to 75 who had been exposed to COVID-19. The CDR3 bases are TGTGCCAGCAGTGAAGAGACAGCCTCCTATGGCTACACCTTC. Translation: CASSEETASYGYTF.